Listed here are 9 T cell receptor beta chains from one sample, sequenced in a study of blood T cell repertoires in COVID-19. Assay: immunoSEQ multiplex PCR; the TCRdb copy retains only in-frame clones and omits some. The sample includes just over 300,000 clones, 65% to 90% of them seen just once. The sample was PBMCs or T cells enriched from blood (not recorded which). All receptors come from a man aged 25-45 years who had recovered from COVID-19.

CDR3 protein: CASSLTYTDTQYF. The CDR3, as DNA: TGTGCCAGCAGTTTAACATACACAGATACGCAGTATTTT. The chain uses TRBV27 and TRBJ2-3; D uncertain. Trimming shortened V by 2 bases and J by 2 bases, and 5 bases separated the two germline ends. Germline CDR1 and CDR2: MNHEY and SMNVEV (reference sequence). The CDR3 has 13 residues.

V usage is TRBV4-1 and J usage is TRBJ2-3; possible D gene TRBD1, 6 bases. This CDR3 spans 15 amino acids. Germline V CDR1 and CDR2: MGHRA, YSYEKL. V shed 2 bases and J shed 3 bases, with 12 bases lying between them. CDR3 residues: CASSQWAGETDTQYF. CDR3 nucleotides: TGCGCCAGCAGCCAATGGGCAGGGGAGACAGATACGCAGTATTTT.

The chain combines TRBV7-2 with TRBJ2-2, with D maybe TRBD1 (5 bases). The germline V gene encodes CDR1 SGHTA and CDR2 FQGNSA. V was trimmed by 0 bases and J by 6 bases, leaving 14 bases between them. This CDR3 is built from 16 residues. The CDR3 nucleotides are TGTGCCAGCAGCTTAGCGTGGCAGGGTACATCCGGGGAGCTGTTTTTT. Protein sequence: CASSLAWQGTSGELFF.

This clone was recorded once. This chain uses TRBV19 with TRBJ2-5; unclear D gene. Per the germline V gene, CDR1 is LNHDA and CDR2 is SQIVND (reference sequence). Deletions cut 7 bases from V and 5 bases from J, with 14 bases between. The CDR3 totals 13 residues. The CDR3 is CASNPHESETQYF. Written as DNA, the CDR3 is TGTGCCAGTAACCCTCATGAGTCGGAGACCCAGTACTTC. The full variable domain, rest sourced from reference TRBV19 and TRBJ2-5, is DGGITQSPKYLFRKEGQNVTLSCEQNLNHDAMYWYRQDPGQGLRLIYYSQIVNDFQKGDIAEGYSVSREKKESFPLTVTSAQKNPTAFYLCASNPHESETQYFGPGTRLLVL.

This clone has just a few counts. CDR3 region: CASSLEATGNTIYF. CDR3 sequence (DNA): TGTGCCAGCAGCTTAGAGGCAACTGGAAACACCATATATTTT. The chain uses TRBV11-2 and TRBJ1-3, with D hard to call. Germline loops: CDR1 SGHAT, CDR2 FQNNGV. The CDR3 is 14 amino acids. The ends were cut back, 0 bases at V and 2 bases at J, with 5 bases in the middle.

This clone was counted once. This chain links TRBV14 with TRBJ2-7, with 8 nucleotides matching TRBD1. The junction had 4 bases not matched to a gene; V was cut back by 0 bases and J by 0 bases. The germline gives CDR1 SGHDN, CDR2 FVKESK. The CDR3 loop spans 16 amino acids. Here the CDR3 DNA reads TGTGCCAGCAGCCAAGATCGACAGGGGTACTCCTACGAGCAGTACTTC. Its translation is CASSQDRQGYSYEQYF.

V and J are TRBV2 and TRBJ2-3; D is undetermined. The CDR3 has 15 amino acids. Germline assignment: CDR1 SNHLY and CDR2 FYNNEI. The V gene lost 3 bases and the J gene lost 4 bases, with 14 bases spanning the gap. The CDR3 DNA reads TGTGCCAGCAGTGACGTGGGCAGCTCGTCAGATACGCAGTATTTT. As protein: CASSDVGSSSDTQYF.

CDR3 DNA: TGTGCCAGCAGTGTGGACAGAGGTGCCACTGAAGCTTTCTTT. Its protein product is CASSVDRGATEAFF. The J gene is TRBJ1-1, the V gene TRBV2, with a weak D call TRBD1 (6 bases). This CDR3 has 14 residues. V was cut by 4 bases and J by 4 bases, with 13 bases left in between. Germline CDR1 is SNHLY and CDR2 is FYNNEI.

V usage is TRBV24-1 and J usage is TRBJ2-5; D is possibly TRBD2 (7 bases). The length of the CDR3 is 14 residues. CDR1 and CDR2 (germline): KGHDR, SFDVKD. Trimming took off 3 bases at V and 5 bases at J, with 12 bases between the two ends. The CDR3 bases are TGTGCCACCAGTGATCTTAAGGGGGGGGAGACCCAGTACTTC. The encoded protein is CATSDLKGGETQYF.